One sample yielded the 5 T cell receptor beta chains listed below, sequenced in a study of beta chain features in type 1 diabetes. Expressed TCRB transcripts were sequenced because the isolated RNA had all been reverse transcribed beforehand. Method: immunoSEQ multiplex PCR; TCRdb's copy keeps in-frame clones and lacks some. This table has nearly 250,000 clones, approximately 70% appearing once. The material sequenced was naive CD4+ T cells from blood. These receptors all come from a man in his thirties or forties in good health.

The V and J genes are TRBV29-1 and TRBJ1-1, with a weak D call TRBD1 (6 bases). CDR3 size: 11 residues. The germline V and J ends were trimmed by 5 bases and 3 bases, with 7 bases remaining between them. CDR1 and CDR2 from the germline V gene are SQVTM and ANQGSEA. CDR3 protein: CSVRGYTEAFF. The CDR3 nucleotides read TGCAGCGTTAGGGGGTACACTGAAGCTTTCTTT.

The chain has TRBV6-1 and TRBJ1-5; 8 bases line up with TRBD1. CDR1 and CDR2 (germline): MNHNS, SASEGT. V shed 4 bases and J 5 bases; nucleotides not matched to a gene: 4. The CDR3 has 14 amino acids. In DNA, the CDR3 is TGTGCCAGCAGTGTCGGACAGGGCCATCAGCCCCAGCATTTT. Translation: CASSVGQGHQPQHF.

The chain uses TRBV5-4 and TRBJ2-3; D ambiguous. Germline loops: CDR1 SGHNT, CDR2 YYREEE (reference sequence). V shed 1 base and J shed 6 bases, with 6 bases lying between them. The length of the CDR3 is 12 residues. The CDR3 here is CASSLPGDTQYF. Written as DNA, the CDR3 is TGTGCCAGCAGCTTGCCCGGGGATACGCAGTATTTT.

This clone was seen more than once but under ten times. The V gene is TRBV29-1, the J gene TRBJ2-1; possible D gene TRBD1, 5 bases. Germline CDR1 and CDR2: SQVTM and ANQGSEA. Trimming removed 7 bases at V and 8 bases at J, with 21 bases between. This CDR3 has 14 amino acids. The CDR3 region is CSADSGSLGDEQFF. The CDR3 coding sequence is TGCAGCGCTGACTCGGGCAGCCTAGGGGATGAGCAGTTCTTC.

V usage is TRBV30 and J usage is TRBJ2-1, with 11 bases matching TRBD2. The CDR3 is made up of 18 amino acids. From germline, CDR1 is GTSNPN and CDR2 SVGIG (reference sequence). J was trimmed by 4 bases and V by 2 bases; bases with no gene match: 13. CDR3 nucleotides: TGTGCCTGGAGTCCGACTACTAGCGGGAGTTCTCTTTACAATGAGCAGTTCTTC. Its protein product is CAWSPTTSGSSLYNEQFF.